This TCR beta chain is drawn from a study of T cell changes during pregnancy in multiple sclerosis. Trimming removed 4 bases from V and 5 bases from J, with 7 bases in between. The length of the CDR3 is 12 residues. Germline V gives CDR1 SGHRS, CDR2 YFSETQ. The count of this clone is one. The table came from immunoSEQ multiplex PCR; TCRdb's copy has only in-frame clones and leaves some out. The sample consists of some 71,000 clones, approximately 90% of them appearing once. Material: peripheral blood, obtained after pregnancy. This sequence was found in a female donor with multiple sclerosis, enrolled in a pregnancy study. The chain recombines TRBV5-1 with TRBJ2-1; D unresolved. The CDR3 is CASSAGHNEQFF. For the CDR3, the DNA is TGCGCCAGCAGCGCCGGTCACAATGAGCAGTTCTTC. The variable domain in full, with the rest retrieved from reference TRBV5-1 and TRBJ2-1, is KAGVTQTPRYLIKTRGQQVTLSCSPISGHRSVSWYQQTPGQGLQFLFEYFSETQRNKGNFPGRFSGRQFSNSRSEMNVSTLELGDSALYLCASSAGHNEQFFGPGTRLTVL.